This TCR beta chain is from a study of OX40 agonist ivuxolimab in advanced cancers. Study summary: Participants could have had prior anti-PD-1, anti-PD-L1 or anti-CTLA-4 therapy, and 40% had some.

Whole-study findings and limits: The investigators did not determine what antigen specificity the expanded peripheral T cells had. Normalized T-cell clonal expansion was also low in a subset of nonresponders.

CDR1 and CDR2 from the germline V gene are SNHLY and FYNNEI. V was clipped by 8 bases and J by 0 bases, with 11 bases between them. The CDR3 totals 15 residues. TCRdb's copy holds only in-frame clones and misses some; the assay was immunoSEQ multiplex PCR. The sample gives some 100,000 clones, 90% of which show up once; around 0.31% is in the top ten. About this clone: Its antigen is still unknown.

The receptor comes from an adult with an advanced solid tumor such as melanoma, head and neck, liver or kidney cancer. Sequenced material: CD4+ or CD8+ T cells sorted from blood, taken in a trial of the OX40 agonist ivuxolimab. The chain has TRBV2 and TRBJ2-6; no reliable D call. The CDR3 DNA is TGTGCCAGCGTCAAGGATCACTCTGGGGCCAACGTCCTGACTTTC. Protein: CASVKDHSGANVLTF.